This TCR beta chain was sequenced during a study of brain T cells in children with intractable seizures. Time point indicated: blood from clinic visit 5 months post-surgery; TSC patient then seizure free. Measured with immunoSEQ multiplex PCR; TCRdb has only the in-frame clones, and not every one. The sample includes 300,000 to 400,000 clones, nearly 95% of them seen just once. This receptor was taken from a boy younger than two with tuberous sclerosis and intractable seizures. The sequences come from peripheral blood, collected 4 to 5 months after surgery.

For the CDR3, the DNA is TGTGCCAGCCTAGCAGGGGTGTTTTTGAACACTGAAGCTTTCTTT. It yields the protein CASLAGVFLNTEAFF. The rearrangement joins TRBV6-5 to TRBJ1-1; tentatively, D is TRBD1 (6 bases). The CDR3 covers 15 residues. The V gene's germline CDR1 is MNHEY and CDR2 SVGAGI. V was pared by 8 bases and J by 0 bases, with 16 bases between.